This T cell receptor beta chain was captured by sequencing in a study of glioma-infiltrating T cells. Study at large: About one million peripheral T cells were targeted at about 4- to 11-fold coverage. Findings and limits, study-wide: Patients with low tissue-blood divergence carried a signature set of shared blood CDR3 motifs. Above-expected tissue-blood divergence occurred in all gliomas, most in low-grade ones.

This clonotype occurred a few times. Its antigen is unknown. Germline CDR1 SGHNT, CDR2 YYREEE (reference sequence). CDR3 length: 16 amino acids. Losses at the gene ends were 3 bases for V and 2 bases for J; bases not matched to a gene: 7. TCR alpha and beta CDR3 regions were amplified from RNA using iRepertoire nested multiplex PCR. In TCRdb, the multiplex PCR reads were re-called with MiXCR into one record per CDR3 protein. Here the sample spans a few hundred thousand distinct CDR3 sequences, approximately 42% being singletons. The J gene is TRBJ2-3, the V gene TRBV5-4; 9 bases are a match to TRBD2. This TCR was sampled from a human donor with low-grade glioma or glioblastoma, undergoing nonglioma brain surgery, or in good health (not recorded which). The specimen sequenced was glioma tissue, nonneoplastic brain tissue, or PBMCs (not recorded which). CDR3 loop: CASSSLAGLITDTQYF. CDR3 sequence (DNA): TGTGCCAGCAGCTCACTAGCGGGCCTAATCACAGATACGCAGTATTTT.